The present T cell receptor beta chain was sequenced within a study of blood T cell repertoires in COVID-19. Study context: There were acute and convalescent COVID-19 samples, and they came from the United States, Italy and Spain. T cells, B-cell-depleted T cells, or PBMCs provided the cDNA or gDNA that served as material.

V lost 1 base and J lost 1; bases outside the gene matches: 3. CDR1 is LNHDA and CDR2 is SQIVND in the germline V gene (reference sequence). The CDR3 is made up of 15 amino acids. As originally analysed: From reference gene primer amplification, estimates of nucleated cell counts were derived. Sequenced by immunoSEQ multiplex PCR; TCRdb stores in-frame clones only, minus some. V, J and clone size are taken as reported in that table, and D and trimming were inferred from the DNA itself. The repertoire holds 120,000 to 150,000 clones, with 87% as singletons. The clonotype was recovered from a man aged 50-60 years who had recovered from COVID-19. Sequencing was carried out using peripheral blood. The chain couples TRBV19 to TRBJ1-1; 7 bases align to TRBD1. CDR3 sequence (DNA): TGTGCCAGTAGTATAGCAGGGACAGAGAACACTGAAGCTTTCTTT. This codes for CASSIAGTENTEAFF.